This TCR beta chain was observed in a study of blood T cells in healthy people across ages. The study, taken as a whole, reports: Strong correlation was found linking TCR beta diversity to naive T cell percentage.

This clonotype has a handful of counts. Its antigen is not identified. CDR1 is MNHEY and CDR2 is SMNVEV in the germline V gene (reference sequence). This CDR3 is built from 11 residues. Trimming removed 2 bases from V and 8 bases from J, with 6 bases in between. A second about 6 to 11 cycle PCR used barcoded and J-beta primers. A 12-random-nucleotide template-switch adaptor tagged each cDNA molecule. TCRdb reanalysed the 5' RACE reads using MiXCR and keeps one entry per CDR3 protein. Among 1,100,000 or so distinct CDR3 sequences, 35% to 55% were seen once, and the ten largest hold around 18%. The sequenced sample was blood. The chain recombines TRBV27 with TRBJ1-1, with D uncertain. This clonotype was sampled from a woman in her sixties or seventies in good health. CDR3 loop: CASSLMGEAFF. CDR3 sequence (DNA): TGTGCCAGCAGTTTAATGGGGGAAGCTTTCTTT.